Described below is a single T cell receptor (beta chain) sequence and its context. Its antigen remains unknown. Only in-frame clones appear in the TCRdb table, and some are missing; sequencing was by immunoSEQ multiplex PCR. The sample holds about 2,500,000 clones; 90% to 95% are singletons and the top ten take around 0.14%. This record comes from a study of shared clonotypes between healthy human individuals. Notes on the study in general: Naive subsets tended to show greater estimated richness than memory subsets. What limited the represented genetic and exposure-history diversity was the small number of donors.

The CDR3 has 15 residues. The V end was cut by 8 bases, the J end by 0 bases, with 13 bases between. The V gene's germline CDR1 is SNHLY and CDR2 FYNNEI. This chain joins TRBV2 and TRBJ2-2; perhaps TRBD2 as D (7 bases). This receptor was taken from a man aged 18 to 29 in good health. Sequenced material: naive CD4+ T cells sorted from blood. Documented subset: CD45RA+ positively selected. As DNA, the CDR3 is TGTGCCAGCTGGGAGGGGACACCGAACACCGGGGAGCTGTTTTTT. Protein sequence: CASWEGTPNTGELFF.